The present T cell receptor (beta chain) was sequenced within a study of fetal regulatory T cell absence and autoimmunity. Libraries were prepared by immunoSEQ multiplex PCR; TCRdb keeps only in-frame clonotypes and omits some of them. The sample shows about 46,000 clones, about 80% of them seen only once. Germline loops: CDR1 GTSNPN, CDR2 SVGIG (reference sequence). Unmatched junction bases numbered 8, after V lost 0 bases and J lost 5 bases. The CDR3 has 15 residues. Input material: cord blood. This TCR came from a newborn boy with IPEX syndrome. The V gene is TRBV30, the J gene TRBJ2-7, with 9 bases lining up with TRBD2. The CDR3 sequence: CAWSVSLAGSDEQYF. CDR3 nucleotide sequence: TGTGCCTGGAGTGTAAGTCTAGCGGGGAGCGACGAGCAGTACTTC.